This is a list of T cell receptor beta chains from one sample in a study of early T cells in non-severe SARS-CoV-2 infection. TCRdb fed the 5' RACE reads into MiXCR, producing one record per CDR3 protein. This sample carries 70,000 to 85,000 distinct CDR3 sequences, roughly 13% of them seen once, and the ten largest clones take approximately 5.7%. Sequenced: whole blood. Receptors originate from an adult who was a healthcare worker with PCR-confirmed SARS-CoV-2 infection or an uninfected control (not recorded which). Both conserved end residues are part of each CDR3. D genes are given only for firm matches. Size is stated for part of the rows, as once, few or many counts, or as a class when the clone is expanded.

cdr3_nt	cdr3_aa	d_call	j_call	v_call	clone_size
TGTGCCAGCAGTTACAAGGGCAGCGCCTATAATTCACCCCTCCACTTT	CASSYKGSAYNSPLHF	.	TRBJ1-6	TRBV6-5	many
TGTGCCAGCAGCGCCCGTGAGTCTTCACCCCTCCACTTT	CASSARESSPLHF	.	TRBJ1-6	TRBV9	.
TGTGCCAGCAGTGCGGGGGCTCGCACAGATACGCAGTATTTT	CASSAGARTDTQYF	.	TRBJ2-3	TRBV6-1	many
TGCGCCAGCAGCCAAGAACCCAGGATGAGCTCCTATAATTCACCCCTCCACTTT	CASSQEPRMSSYNSPLHF	.	TRBJ1-6	TRBV4-1	.
TGTGCCAGCAGACCGCCCCGACACGGCTATGGCTACACCTTC	CASRPPRHGYGYTF	.	TRBJ1-2	TRBV28	many
TGCAGTGCTAAAATGCAGGGGGCGCGACAGTACTTC	CSAKMQGARQYF	TRBD1	TRBJ2-7	TRBV20-1	.
TGTGCCAGCAGTTTGGTGGGACAGGGGATGCAAGGCTACACCTTC	CASSLVGQGMQGYTF	TRBD1	TRBJ1-2	TRBV28	few
TGCGCCAGCAGCCCCGCTAGCGGGCAGTCCTACGAGCAGTACTTC	CASSPASGQSYEQYF	TRBD2	TRBJ2-7	TRBV5-1	many
TGTGCCACCACCCCAGGGACATTGAACTCCTACGAGCAGTACTTC	CATTPGTLNSYEQYF	.	TRBJ2-7	TRBV6-1	few
TGCAGTGCTTCGAGGGGGCAGATGAACACTGAAGCTTTCTTT	CSASRGQMNTEAFF	TRBD1	TRBJ1-1	TRBV20-1	few
TGTGCCAGCTCACCACCAATGTCAGGGTGGGGAATCAAGGACACTGAAGCTTTCTTT	CASSPPMSGWGIKDTEAFF	.	TRBJ1-1	TRBV18	many
TGCGCCAGCAGCTTGGTTAGCGGGAGAAGAAGGAGCTACAATGAGCAGTTCTTC	CASSLVSGRRRSYNEQFF	TRBD2	TRBJ2-1	TRBV5-1	few
TGTGCCAGCAGGCCGATTACTAGCGGATACAATGAGCAGTTCTTC	CASRPITSGYNEQFF	TRBD2	TRBJ2-1	TRBV11-2	many
TGTGCCAGTAGTATAAGTCAGGAGATTCAGTACTTC	CASSISQEIQYF	.	TRBJ2-4	TRBV19	.
TGCGCCAGCAGCCAAGTGTCCAACAATGAGCAGTTCTTC	CASSQVSNNEQFF	.	TRBJ2-1	TRBV4-1	.
TGTGCCAGCAGTGGTACCCGGGACACTTTCTACGAGCAGTACTTC	CASSGTRDTFYEQYF	.	TRBJ2-7	TRBV6-1	.
TGTGCCTGGAGTCTCGCCCCTGAAGCTTTCTTT	CAWSLAPEAFF	.	TRBJ1-1	TRBV30	.
TGCGCCAGCACCGGTCTCACAGGGAACACTGAAGCTTTCTTT	CASTGLTGNTEAFF	.	TRBJ1-1	TRBV4-1	once
TGTGCCAGCAGAGGGACTAGCGGGGTCCAAGAGACCCAGTACTTC	CASRGTSGVQETQYF	TRBD2	TRBJ2-5	TRBV6-6	few
TGTGCCAGCAGTTTCGAGGGACAGTATAGCAATCAGCCCCAGCATTTT	CASSFEGQYSNQPQHF	TRBD1	TRBJ1-5	TRBV12-3/TRBV12-4	many